A selection of T cell receptor beta chains follows, all from one sample in a study of blood T cell repertoires in COVID-19. TCRdb's copy holds only in-frame clones and misses some; the assay was immunoSEQ multiplex PCR. The sample holds over 200,000 clones, over 65% seen once. The specimen was peripheral blood. All receptors derive from a woman between 65 and 79 years old with active or convalescent COVID-19. Both conserved end residues are part of each CDR3. A D gene is named only where the DNA matches it firmly. Some rows mark clone size as missing; the rest say once, few, many or name a class of expanded clone.

NA | TRBJ2-7 | TRBV28 | TRBD1 | CASSLENRGREQYF | TGTGCCAGCAGTTTGGAGAACAGGGGCCGCGAGCAGTACTTC
NA | TRBJ2-3 | TRBV28 | TRBD2 | CASSFSPGLGTLTDTQYF | TGTGCCAGCAGTTTCTCACCGGGACTAGGGACCCTCACAGATACGCAGTATTTT
NA | TRBJ2-1 | TRBV7-2 | NA | CASSLNPTTSEQFF | TGTGCCAGCAGCTTAAACCCGACTACGAGTGAGCAGTTCTTC
NA | TRBJ1-6 | TRBV5-5 | TRBD1 | CASSLGQGAMNSPLHF | TGTGCCAGCAGCTTGGGACAGGGGGCGATGAATTCACCCCTCCACTTT
NA | TRBJ2-5 | TRBV5-4 | NA | CASSPPGHQGLETQYF | TGTGCCAGCAGCCCACCGGGACATCAGGGTCTTGAGACCCAGTACTTC
NA | TRBJ1-6 | TRBV27 | TRBD1 | CASSLLQGAGNSPLHF | TGTGCCAGCAGTTTACTCCAGGGGGCTGGTAATTCACCCCTCCACTTT
once | TRBJ1-1 | TRBV6-5 | TRBD1 | CASSTGDSPKAFF | TGTGCCAGCAGTACCGGGGACAGTCCCAAAGCTTTCTTT
few | TRBJ1-1 | TRBV4-1 | TRBD1 | CASSSRTGAIQRTEAFF | TGCGCCAGCAGCTCCCGGACAGGGGCGATCCAACGAACCGAAGCTTTCTTT
NA | TRBJ2-7 | TRBV4-1 | TRBD2 | CASSHPAASGTYEQYF | TGCGCCAGCAGCCACCCAGCCGCTAGCGGCACCTACGAGCAGTACTTC
NA | TRBJ1-5 | TRBV7-9 | TRBD1 | CASSLDIAAGGSNQPQHF | TGTGCCAGCAGCTTAGATATCGCGGCAGGGGGAAGCAATCAGCCCCAGCATTTT
NA | TRBJ2-5 | TRBV24-1 | NA | CATSDPEETQYF | TGTGCCACCAGTGACCCTGAAGAGACCCAGTACTTC
NA | TRBJ1-5 | TRBV5-1 | TRBD1 | CASSLTGVSNQPQHF | TGCGCCAGCAGTTTGACAGGGGTGAGCAATCAGCCCCAGCATTTT
NA | TRBJ2-7 | TRBV7-6 | TRBD1 | CASSSGQQAGEQYF | TGTGCCAGCAGCTCGGGACAGCAGGCAGGGGAGCAGTACTTC
NA | TRBJ1-1 | TRBV29-1 | TRBD1 | CSVEVTGAGEAFF | TGCAGCGTTGAAGTGACAGGGGCCGGTGAAGCTTTCTTT
NA | TRBJ2-3 | TRBV25-1 | TRBD2 | CASSDLTSGRSGDTQYF | TGTGCCAGCAGTGATCTGACTAGCGGGAGATCTGGAGATACGCAGTATTTT
NA | TRBJ2-3 | TRBV28 | NA | CASSIGGATDTQYF | TGTGCCAGCAGTATAGGAGGGGCCACAGATACGCAGTATTTT
NA | TRBJ2-7 | TRBV4-2 | NA | CASSQAEGEQYF | TGTGCCAGCAGCCAGGCGGAGGGCGAGCAGTACTTC
NA | TRBJ2-7 | TRBV5-4 | TRBD1 | CASSLPPGTGHGEQYF | TGTGCCAGCAGCTTGCCTCCCGGGACAGGGCACGGCGAGCAGTACTTC
NA | TRBJ1-5 | TRBV21-1 | NA | CASSNRDRESNQPQHF | TGTGCCAGCAGCAACCGGGACAGGGAGAGCAATCAGCCCCAGCATTTT
NA | TRBJ2-2 | TRBV20-1 | NA | CSIRVRDSLFF | TGCAGTATCCGGGTTCGGGATAGTCTGTTTTTT
NA | TRBJ1-6 | TRBV6-1 | TRBD1 | CASSERMDRLNSPLHF | TGTGCCAGCAGTGAGAGGATGGACAGGCTCAATTCACCCCTCCACTTT
NA | TRBJ2-3 | TRBV19 | NA | CASSIVGGADTQYF | TGTGCCAGTAGTATAGTGGGAGGCGCAGATACGCAGTATTTT
NA | TRBJ1-5 | TRBV5-5 | NA | CASSPDSLGPQHF | TGTGCCAGCAGCCCGGACAGCCTTGGGCCCCAGCATTTT
once | TRBJ2-1 | TRBV13 | TRBD2 | CASSNRLAGVGGNEQFF | TGTGCCAGCAGCAATCGACTAGCGGGAGTGGGAGGGAATGAGCAGTTCTTC
NA | TRBJ1-1 | TRBV2 | NA | CASSDRTADTEAFF | TGTGCCAGCAGTGATCGGACAGCGGACACTGAAGCTTTCTTT
NA | TRBJ1-6 | TRBV28 | NA | CASSLAGENSPLHF | TGTGCCAGCAGTTTGGCAGGGGAGAATTCACCCCTCCACTTT
few | TRBJ2-1 | TRBV20-1 | TRBD1 | CSANTGEEQFF | TGCAGTGCTAACACAGGGGAGGAGCAGTTCTTC
NA | TRBJ1-1 | TRBV12-5 | TRBD1 | CASGRDSTEAFF | TGTGCTAGTGGTCGGGACAGCACTGAAGCTTTCTTT
NA | TRBJ2-7 | TRBV6-6 | TRBD1 | CASSYSGQIYEQYF | TGTGCCAGCAGTTACTCGGGACAGATTTACGAGCAGTACTTC
few | TRBJ2-1 | TRBV6-2/TRBV6-3 | TRBD1 | CASNPPGTGYNEQFF | TGTGCCAGCAACCCCCCCGGGACAGGTTACAATGAGCAGTTCTTC
NA | TRBJ2-5 | TRBV5-4 | TRBD1 | CASSPTGGAETQYF | TGTGCCAGCAGCCCAACAGGGGGAGCGGAGACCCAGTACTTC
NA | TRBJ2-3 | TRBV7-7 | TRBD2 | CASSSGLAGTTDTQYF | TGTGCCAGCAGCTCCGGACTAGCGGGGACCACAGATACGCAGTATTTT
few | TRBJ2-7 | TRBV19 | TRBD2 | CASSMPSGTIYEQYF | TGTGCCAGTAGTATGCCTAGCGGGACAATCTACGAGCAGTACTTC
NA | TRBJ1-5 | TRBV2 | TRBD1 | CASRTGGVQPQHF | TGTGCCAGCAGGACAGGGGGCGTTCAGCCCCAGCATTTT
NA | TRBJ1-4 | TRBV5-1 | NA | CASSLDGLNEKLFF | TGCGCCAGCAGCTTGGACGGACTTAATGAAAAACTGTTTTTT
NA | TRBJ2-3 | TRBV7-9 | TRBD2 | CASSALSGSGSTDTQYF | TGTGCCAGCAGCGCACTTAGTGGTAGCGGGAGCACAGATACGCAGTATTTT
NA | TRBJ2-3 | TRBV5-1 | TRBD2 | CASSLVAGGEDTQYF | TGCGCCAGCAGCTTGGTGGCGGGAGGGGAGGATACGCAGTATTTT
NA | TRBJ1-5 | TRBV6-5 | NA | CASSRQRSQPQHF | TGTGCCAGCAGTCGACAGAGAAGTCAGCCCCAGCATTTT
NA | TRBJ2-7 | TRBV18 | TRBD2 | CASSPKGTSEAYEQYF | TGTGCCAGCTCACCAAAGGGGACTAGCGAAGCCTACGAGCAGTACTTC
NA | TRBJ2-3 | TRBV18 | NA | CASSPAGLSDTQYF | TGTGCCAGCTCACCCGCCGGACTGTCAGATACGCAGTATTTT
NA | TRBJ2-1 | TRBV27 | TRBD2 | CASSWGGGRAYNEQFF | TGTGCCAGCAGTTGGGGCGGCGGGAGGGCCTACAATGAGCAGTTCTTC
NA | TRBJ2-1 | TRBV9 | TRBD2 | CASSVAGGNYNEQFF | TGTGCCAGCAGCGTAGCCGGGGGGAATTACAATGAGCAGTTCTTC
NA | TRBJ1-6 | TRBV21-1 | NA | CASSKKELGGGEESPLHF | TGTGCCAGCAGCAAAAAGGAGTTGGGGGGGGGAGAGGAGTCACCCCTCCACTTT
NA | TRBJ1-1 | TRBV5-1 | NA | CASSASYIAGDTEAFF | TGCGCCAGCAGCGCCTCCTACATAGCAGGGGACACTGAAGCTTTCTTT
NA | TRBJ2-2 | TRBV7-8 | TRBD1 | CASSSPGQGGAGELFF | TGTGCCAGCAGCTCGCCGGGACAGGGGGGTGCCGGGGAGCTGTTTTTT
NA | TRBJ1-1 | TRBV19 | TRBD1 | CASWDRAKNTEAFF | TGTGCCAGTTGGGACAGGGCGAAGAACACTGAAGCTTTCTTT
NA | TRBJ2-7 | TRBV10-3 | NA | CAISERGGVRGSYEQYF | TGTGCCATCAGTGAGAGGGGGGGAGTCAGGGGTTCCTACGAGCAGTACTTC
few | TRBJ2-2 | TRBV3-1/TRBV3-2 | NA | CASSQDRTNTGELFF | TGTGCCAGCAGCCAAGATAGGACTAACACCGGGGAGCTGTTTTTT